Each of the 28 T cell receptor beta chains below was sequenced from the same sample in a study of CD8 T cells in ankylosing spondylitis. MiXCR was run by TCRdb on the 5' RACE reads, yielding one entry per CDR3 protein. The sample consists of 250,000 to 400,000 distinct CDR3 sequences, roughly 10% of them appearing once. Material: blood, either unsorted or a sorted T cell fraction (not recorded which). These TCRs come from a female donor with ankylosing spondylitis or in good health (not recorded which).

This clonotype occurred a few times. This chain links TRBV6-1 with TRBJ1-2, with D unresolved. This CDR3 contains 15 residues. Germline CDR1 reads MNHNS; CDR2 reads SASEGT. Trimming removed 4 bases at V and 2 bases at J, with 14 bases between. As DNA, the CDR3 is TGTGCCAGCAGTGTTTCCGGGAGGGCGAACTATGGCTACACCTTC. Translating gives CASSVSGRANYGYTF.

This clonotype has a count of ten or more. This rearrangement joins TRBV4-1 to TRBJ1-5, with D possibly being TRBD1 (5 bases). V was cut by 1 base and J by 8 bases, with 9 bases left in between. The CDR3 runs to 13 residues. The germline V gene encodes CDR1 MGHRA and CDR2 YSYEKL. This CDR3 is CASSQGGAEPQHF. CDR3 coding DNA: TGCGCCAGCAGCCAAGGAGGGGCAGAGCCCCAGCATTTT.

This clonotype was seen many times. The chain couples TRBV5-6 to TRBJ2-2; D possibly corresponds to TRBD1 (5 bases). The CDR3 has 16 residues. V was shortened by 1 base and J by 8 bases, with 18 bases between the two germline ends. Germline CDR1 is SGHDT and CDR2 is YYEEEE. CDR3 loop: CASSLSSGKVTGELFF. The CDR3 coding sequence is TGTGCCAGCAGCTTGTCGTCAGGGAAGGTCACGGGGGAGCTGTTTTTT.

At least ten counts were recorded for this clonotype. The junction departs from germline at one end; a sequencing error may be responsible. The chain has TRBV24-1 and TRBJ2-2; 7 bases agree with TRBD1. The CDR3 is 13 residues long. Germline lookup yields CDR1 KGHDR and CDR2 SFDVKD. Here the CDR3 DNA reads TGTGCCACCAGTGATCTAAAATCAGGGGGGCTGTTTTTT. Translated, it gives CATSDLKSGGLFF.

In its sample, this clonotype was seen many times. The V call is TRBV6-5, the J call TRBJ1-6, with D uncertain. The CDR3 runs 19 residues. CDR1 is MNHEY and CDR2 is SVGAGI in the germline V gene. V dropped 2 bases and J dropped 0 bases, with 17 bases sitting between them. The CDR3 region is CASSYGVKMRSSYNSPLHF. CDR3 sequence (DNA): TGTGCCAGCAGTTACGGAGTGAAAATGAGGAGCTCCTATAATTCACCCCTCCACTTT.

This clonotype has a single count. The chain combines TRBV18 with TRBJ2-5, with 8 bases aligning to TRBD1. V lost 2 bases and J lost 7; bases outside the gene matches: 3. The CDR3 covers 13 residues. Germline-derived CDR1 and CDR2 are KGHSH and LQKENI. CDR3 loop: CASSPGTGGTQYF. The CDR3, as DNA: TGTGCCAGCTCACCAGGAACAGGGGGGACCCAGTACTTC.

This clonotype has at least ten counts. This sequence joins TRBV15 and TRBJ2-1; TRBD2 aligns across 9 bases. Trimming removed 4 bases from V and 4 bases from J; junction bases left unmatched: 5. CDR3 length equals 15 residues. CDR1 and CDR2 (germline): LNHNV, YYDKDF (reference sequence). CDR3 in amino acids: CATSITSGRYNEQFF. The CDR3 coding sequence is TGTGCCACCAGCATAACTAGCGGGCGGTACAATGAGCAGTTCTTC.

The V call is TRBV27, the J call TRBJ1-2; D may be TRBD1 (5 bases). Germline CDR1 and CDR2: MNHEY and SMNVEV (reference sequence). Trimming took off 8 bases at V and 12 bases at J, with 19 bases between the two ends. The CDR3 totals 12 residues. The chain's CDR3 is CASSAEGKGDTF. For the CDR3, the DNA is TGTGCCAGCTCCGCGGAGGGGAAGGGCGACACCTTC.

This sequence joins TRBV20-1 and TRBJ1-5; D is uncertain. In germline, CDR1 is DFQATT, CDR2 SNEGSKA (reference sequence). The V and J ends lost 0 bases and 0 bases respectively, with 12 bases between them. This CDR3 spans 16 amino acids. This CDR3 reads CSARDLGRHSNQPQHF. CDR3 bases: TGCAGTGCTAGAGATCTAGGACGGCATAGCAATCAGCCCCAGCATTTT.

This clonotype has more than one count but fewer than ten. The chain's CDR3 is CATSDPATGQYGELFF. The CDR3 DNA sequence: TGTGCCACCAGTGATCCAGCTACAGGGCAATACGGGGAGCTGTTTTTT. The chain combines TRBV24-1 with TRBJ2-2, with D perhaps TRBD1 (6 bases). CDR3 length equals 16 residues. Deletions cut 3 bases from V and 7 bases from J, with 17 bases between. Per the germline V gene, CDR1 is KGHDR and CDR2 is SFDVKD.

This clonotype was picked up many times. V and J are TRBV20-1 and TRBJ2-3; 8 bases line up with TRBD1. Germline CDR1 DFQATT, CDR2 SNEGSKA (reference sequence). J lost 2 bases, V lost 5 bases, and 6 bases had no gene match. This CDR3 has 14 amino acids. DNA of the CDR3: TGCAGTGCTTCCGGACAGGGAGTCACAGATACGCAGTATTTT. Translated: CSASGQGVTDTQYF.

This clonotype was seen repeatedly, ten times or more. This CDR3 reads CSARDLGELFF. Here the CDR3 DNA reads TGCAGTGCTAGAGATTTGGGGGAGCTGTTTTTT. The chain recombines TRBV20-1 with TRBJ2-2; D not resolved. The germline V and J ends were trimmed by 0 bases and 8 bases, with 4 bases remaining between them. This CDR3 spans 11 amino acids. Per germline, CDR1 DFQATT and CDR2 SNEGSKA (reference sequence).

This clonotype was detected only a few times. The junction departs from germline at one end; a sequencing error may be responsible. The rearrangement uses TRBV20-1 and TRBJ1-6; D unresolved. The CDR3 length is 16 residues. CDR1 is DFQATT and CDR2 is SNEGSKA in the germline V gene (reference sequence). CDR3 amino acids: CCARVDGSSYNSPLHF. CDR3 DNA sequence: TGCTGTGCTAGAGTAGACGGCAGCTCCTATAATTCACCCCTCCACTTT.

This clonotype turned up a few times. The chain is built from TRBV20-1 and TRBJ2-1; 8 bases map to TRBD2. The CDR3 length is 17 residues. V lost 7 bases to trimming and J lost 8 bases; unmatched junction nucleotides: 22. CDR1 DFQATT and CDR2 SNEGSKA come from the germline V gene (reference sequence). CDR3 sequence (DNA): TGCAGTGTCCGTAGGGCGGGGGGAATGGGTTCAAGCGATGAGCAGTTCTTC. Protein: CSVRRAGGMGSSDEQFF.

This chain's CDR3 is CASSSLYSGGAGGYTF. CDR3 coding DNA: TGTGCCAGCAGCTCCCTTTATTCGGGGGGGGCGGGGGGCTACACCTTC. The V call is TRBV7-8, the J call TRBJ1-2, with a weak D call TRBD1 (6 bases). Germline loops: CDR1 SGHVS, CDR2 FQNEAQ. The germline V and J ends were trimmed by 4 bases and 8 bases, with 23 bases remaining between them. The CDR3 has 16 residues.

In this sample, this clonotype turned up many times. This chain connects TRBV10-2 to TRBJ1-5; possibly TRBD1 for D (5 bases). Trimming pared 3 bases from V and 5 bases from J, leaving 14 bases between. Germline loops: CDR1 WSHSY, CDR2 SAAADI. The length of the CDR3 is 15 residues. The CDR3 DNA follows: TGCGCCAGCAGTGAATTCAGGGACCTCGATCAGCCCCAGCATTTT. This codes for CASSEFRDLDQPQHF.

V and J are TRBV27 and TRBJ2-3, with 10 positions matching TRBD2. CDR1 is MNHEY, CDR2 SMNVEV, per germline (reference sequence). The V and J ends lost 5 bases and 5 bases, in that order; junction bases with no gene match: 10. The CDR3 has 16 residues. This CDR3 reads CASSKLAGVKKDTQYF. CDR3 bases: TGTGCCAGCAGTAAGCTAGCGGGGGTGAAAAAAGATACGCAGTATTTT.

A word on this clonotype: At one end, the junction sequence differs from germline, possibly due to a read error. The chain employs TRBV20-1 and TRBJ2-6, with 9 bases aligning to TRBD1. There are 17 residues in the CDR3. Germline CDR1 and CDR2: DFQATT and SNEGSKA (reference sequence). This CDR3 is CCANGGTGFFGANVLTF. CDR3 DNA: TGCTGTGCGAATGGCGGGACAGGGTTTTTTGGGGCCAACGTCCTGACTTTC.

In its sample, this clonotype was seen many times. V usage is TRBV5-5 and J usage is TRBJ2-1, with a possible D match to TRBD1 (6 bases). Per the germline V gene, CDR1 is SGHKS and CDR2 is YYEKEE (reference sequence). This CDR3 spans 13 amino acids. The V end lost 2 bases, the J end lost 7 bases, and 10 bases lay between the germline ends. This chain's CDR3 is CASSFPQGNEQFF. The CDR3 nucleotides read TGTGCCAGCAGCTTCCCCCAGGGGAATGAGCAGTTCTTC.

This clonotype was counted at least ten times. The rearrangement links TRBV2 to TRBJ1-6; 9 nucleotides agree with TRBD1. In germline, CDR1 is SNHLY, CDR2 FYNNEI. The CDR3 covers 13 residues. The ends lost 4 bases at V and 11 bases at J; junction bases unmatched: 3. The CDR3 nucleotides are TGTGCCAGCAGTGGGGACAGGGTAGCACCCCTCCACTTT. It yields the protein CASSGDRVAPLHF.

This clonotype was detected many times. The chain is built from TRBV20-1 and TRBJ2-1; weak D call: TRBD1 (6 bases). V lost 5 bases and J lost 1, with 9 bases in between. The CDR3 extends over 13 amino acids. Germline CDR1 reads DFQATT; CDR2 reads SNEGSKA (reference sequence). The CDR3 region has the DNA TGCAGTGCTGGCAGGGGATCCTACAATGAGCAGTTCTTC. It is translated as CSAGRGSYNEQFF.

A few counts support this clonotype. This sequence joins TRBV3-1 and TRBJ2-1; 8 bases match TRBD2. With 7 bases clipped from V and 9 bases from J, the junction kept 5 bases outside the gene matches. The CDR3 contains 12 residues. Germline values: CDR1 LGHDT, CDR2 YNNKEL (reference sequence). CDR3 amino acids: CASTGGAGEQFF. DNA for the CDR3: TGTGCCAGCACCGGGGGGGCAGGTGAGCAGTTCTTC.

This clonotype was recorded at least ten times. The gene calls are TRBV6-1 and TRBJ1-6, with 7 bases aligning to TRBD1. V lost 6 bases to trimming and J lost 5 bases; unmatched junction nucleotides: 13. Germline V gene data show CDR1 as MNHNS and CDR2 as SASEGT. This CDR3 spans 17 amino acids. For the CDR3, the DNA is TGTGCCAGCAGAGTTTACCGGAGTCAGGGGGATAATTCACCCCTCCACTTT. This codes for CASRVYRSQGDNSPLHF.

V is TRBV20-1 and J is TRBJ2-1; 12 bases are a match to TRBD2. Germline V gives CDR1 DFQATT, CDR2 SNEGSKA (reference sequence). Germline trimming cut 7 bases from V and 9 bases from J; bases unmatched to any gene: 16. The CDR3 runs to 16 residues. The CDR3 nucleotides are TGCAGTGTTTGGGGCCTAGCGGGGGGGTTTCGGAGTGAGCAGTTCTTC. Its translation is CSVWGLAGGFRSEQFF.

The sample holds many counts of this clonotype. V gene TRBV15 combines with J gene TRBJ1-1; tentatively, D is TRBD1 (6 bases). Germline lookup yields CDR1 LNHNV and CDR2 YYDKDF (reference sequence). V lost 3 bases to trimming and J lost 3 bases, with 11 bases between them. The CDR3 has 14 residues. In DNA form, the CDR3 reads TGTGCCACCAGCAGCAGGGGCTCCGACACTGAAGCTTTCTTT. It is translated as CATSSRGSDTEAFF.

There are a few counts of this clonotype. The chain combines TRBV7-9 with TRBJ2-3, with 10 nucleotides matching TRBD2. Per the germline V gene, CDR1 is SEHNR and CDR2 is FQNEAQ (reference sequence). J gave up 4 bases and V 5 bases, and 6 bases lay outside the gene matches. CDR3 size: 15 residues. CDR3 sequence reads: CASSRTSGEPDTQYF. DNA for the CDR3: TGTGCCAGCAGCCGTACTAGCGGGGAACCAGATACGCAGTATTTT. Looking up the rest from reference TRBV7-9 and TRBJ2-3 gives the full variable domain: DTGVSQNPRHKITKRGQNVTFRCDPISEHNRLYWYRQTLGQGPEFLTYFQNEAQLEKSRLLSDRFSAERPKGSFSTLEIQRTEQGDSAMYLCASSRTSGEPDTQYFGPGTRLTVL.

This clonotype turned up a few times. The CDR3, as DNA: TGCGCCAGCAGCTTGGGATCGGAACTCGCTGGAAACACCATATATTTT. This gives the protein CASSLGSELAGNTIYF. The chain joins TRBV5-1 to TRBJ1-3; no reliable D call. The CDR3 has 16 amino acids. V was trimmed by 0 bases and J by 2 bases, leaving 12 bases between them. In germline, CDR1 is SGHRS, CDR2 YFSETQ.

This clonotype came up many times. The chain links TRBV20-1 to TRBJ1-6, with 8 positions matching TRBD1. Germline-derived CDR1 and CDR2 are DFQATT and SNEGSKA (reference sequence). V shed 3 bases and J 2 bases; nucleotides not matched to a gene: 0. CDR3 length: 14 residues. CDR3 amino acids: CSARDRAYNSPLHF. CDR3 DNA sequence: TGCAGTGCTAGGGACAGGGCCTATAATTCACCCCTCCACTTT.